This T cell receptor (beta chain) was obtained from a study of T cell responses to AZD1222 COVID-19 vaccine. General study findings and limits: Donors were mostly white British, more females; clonal diversity possibly underestimated.

Profiled with immunoSEQ multiplex PCR; TCRdb holds only in-frame clones, not every one. The table has about 130,000 clones, just over 90% seen once. About this clone itself: Its specificity is not known.

This receptor was obtained from an adult in good health. The sequencing here drew on peripheral blood, taken on day 0 of AZD1222 vaccination.

The chain's CDR3 is CASSPLDGDIEQFF. The CDR3 nucleotides are TGTGCCAGCTCACCACTTGACGGGGATATTGAGCAGTTCTTC. V and J are TRBV18 and TRBJ2-1, with D perhaps matching TRBD2 (5 bases). Between the trimmed V and J ends, which lost 1 base and 9 bases, there was a span of 13 bases. The CDR3 covers 14 residues. CDR1 is KGHSH and CDR2 is LQKENI in the germline V gene.